The 11 T cell receptor beta chains below all came from one sample that was sequenced in a study of draining lymph node invasion in breast cancer. TCRdb analysed the bulk RNA-seq reads with MiXCR anew, one entry per CDR3 protein. The sample records some 1,200 distinct CDR3 sequences, about 60% being singletons. Cells sorted as CD4+ CD45RA- CD25high were taken as memory regulatory T cells. Specimen: sorted memory Tregs from a lymph node. The receptors were sampled from a female donor with luminal breast cancer.

The J gene is TRBJ1-2, the V gene TRBV2; TRBD1 might be the D (6 bases). The CDR3 runs to 14 residues. The germline V gene has CDR1 SNHLY and CDR2 FYNNEI. V lost 7 bases, J lost 12 bases, and 24 bases lay in between. CDR3 in DNA: TGTGCCAGCATGCGGGGGCAAACTTCTAGGAGTGACACCTTC. Amino acids: CASMRGQTSRSDTF.

This clonotype was seen only once. The chain carries TRBV28 and TRBJ1-5, with 7 bases identical to TRBD1. The CDR3 consists of 18 residues. V gave up 4 bases and J gave up 2 bases; unmatched junction bases: 14. CDR1 and CDR2 (germline): MDHEN, SYDVKM. The CDR3 nucleotides are TGTGCCAGCAGTTCCTCGGGACAGTCGTTTAGGGGCAATCAGCCCCAGCATTTT. It specifies CASSSSGQSFRGNQPQHF.

The CDR3 sequence: CASRTTGSSGGYTF. The CDR3 region has the DNA TGTGCCAGCAGGACCACAGGGTCCTCGGGTGGCTACACCTTC. The V gene is TRBV6-1, the J gene TRBJ1-2, with a tentative D call TRBD1 (6 bases). This CDR3 is 14 amino acids long. Germline values: CDR1 MNHNS, CDR2 SASEGT. V gave up 6 bases and J gave up 7 bases, with 18 bases separating them.

The V and J genes are TRBV5-1 and TRBJ2-2; TRBD1 might be the D (5 bases). Germline V gives CDR1 SGHRS, CDR2 YFSETQ. The CDR3 contains 13 residues. Trimming took off 5 bases at V and 4 bases at J, with 9 bases between the two ends. This CDR3 reads CASRPTGTGELFF. In DNA, the CDR3 is TGCGCCAGCAGACCAACAGGCACCGGGGAGCTGTTTTTT.

A single count supports this clonotype. This chain connects TRBV7-6 to TRBJ1-6; 8 nucleotides match TRBD1. V gave up 3 bases and J gave up 8 bases; unmatched junction bases: 15. CDR3 length equals 18 residues. Germline lookup yields CDR1 SGHVS and CDR2 FNYEAQ. Here the CDR3 DNA reads TGTGCCAGCAGCTTTCTAGGGGGACAGGACTCTTTTGATTCACCCCTCCACTTT. The encoded protein is CASSFLGGQDSFDSPLHF. The whole variable domain, filled in from reference TRBV7-6 and TRBJ1-6, reads GAGVSQSPRYKVTKRGQDVALRCDPISGHVSLYWYRQALGQGPEFLTYFNYEAQQDKSGLPNDRFSAERPEGSISTLTIQRTEQRDSAMYRCASSFLGGQDSFDSPLHFGNGTRLTVT.

The V and J genes are TRBV2 and TRBJ2-3; D may be TRBD2 (6 bases). Deletions cut 4 bases from V and 2 bases from J, with 7 bases between. Germline values: CDR1 SNHLY, CDR2 FYNNEI. The CDR3 spans 13 residues. For the CDR3, the DNA is TGTGCCAGCAGTGGGGACTTCACAGATACGCAGTATTTT. This encodes CASSGDFTDTQYF.

There are a few counts of this clonotype. This chain links TRBV6-1 with TRBJ1-4; possible D gene TRBD1, 6 bases. CDR3 size: 13 residues. Germline values: CDR1 MNHNS, CDR2 SASEGT. V shed 7 bases and J shed 7 bases, with 13 bases lying between them. The chain's CDR3 is CASTRGALEKLFF. The DNA for the CDR3 is TGTGCCAGCACGCGGGGGGCGCTTGAAAAACTGTTTTTT.

This rearrangement joins TRBV4-1 to TRBJ1-2; the D is unclear. Germline CDR1 is MGHRA and CDR2 is YSYEKL. The CDR3 runs to 14 residues. The V end was cut by 4 bases, the J end by 8 bases, with 17 bases between. The CDR3 here is CASSPGDLYRGYTF. The CDR3 DNA reads as TGCGCCAGCAGCCCCGGGGATCTATATAGGGGCTACACCTTC.

This clonotype was detected only once. The chain carries TRBV20-1 and TRBJ2-1, with no clear D. The CDR3 length is 15 residues. Trimming took off 5 bases at V and 3 bases at J, with 17 bases between the two ends. Germline V gives CDR1 DFQATT, CDR2 SNEGSKA (reference sequence). The CDR3 reads CSAPDQQSSYNEQFF. The CDR3 nucleotides are TGCAGTGCTCCAGATCAGCAGTCCAGCTACAATGAGCAGTTCTTC.

This sequence joins TRBV6-6 and TRBJ1-5, with D unresolved. The germline V gene encodes CDR1 MNHNY and CDR2 SVGAGI (reference sequence). The CDR3 has 13 amino acids. V was pared by 0 bases and J by 5 bases, with 5 bases between. Written as DNA, the CDR3 is TGTGCCAGCAGTTACTCCGGGGATCAGCCCCAGCATTTT. This gives the protein CASSYSGDQPQHF.

This clonotype was seen just once. The V and J genes are TRBV20-1 and TRBJ2-3, with D maybe TRBD2 (6 bases). The CDR3 is 13 amino acids. Trimming left V 5 bases short and J 7 bases short, with 16 bases between. CDR1 and CDR2 from the germline V gene are DFQATT and SNEGSKA (reference sequence). The CDR3 DNA reads TGCAGTGCTGTCGGGACTCTCAGGCATACGCAGTATTTT. It translates to CSAVGTLRHTQYF.